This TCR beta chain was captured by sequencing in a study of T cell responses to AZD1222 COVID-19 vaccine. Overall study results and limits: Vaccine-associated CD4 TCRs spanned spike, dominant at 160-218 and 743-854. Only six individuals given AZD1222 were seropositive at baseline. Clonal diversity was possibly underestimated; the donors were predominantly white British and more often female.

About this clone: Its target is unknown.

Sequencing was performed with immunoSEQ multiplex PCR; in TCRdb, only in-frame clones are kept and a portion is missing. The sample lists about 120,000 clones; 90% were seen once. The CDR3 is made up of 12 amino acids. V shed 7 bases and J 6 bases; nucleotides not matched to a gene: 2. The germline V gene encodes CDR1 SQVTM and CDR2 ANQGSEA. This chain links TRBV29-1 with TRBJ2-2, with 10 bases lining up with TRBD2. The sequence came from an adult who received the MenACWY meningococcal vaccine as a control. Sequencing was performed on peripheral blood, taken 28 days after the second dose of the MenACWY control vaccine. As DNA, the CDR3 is TGCAGCGCTCTAGCGGGAGCCGGGGAGCTGTTTTTT. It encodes CSALAGAGELFF.